The next 29 T cell receptor beta chains were all read from a single sample in a study of T cells in Graves' hyperthyroidism and ophthalmopathy (dated by TCRdb to about 2019). Libraries were made using multiplex PCR. Sequencing took place on an Illumina HiSeq 2000. The TCR beta CDR3 regions were amplified from RNA transcripts. A first-round RT-PCR of the TCR CDR3 used the HTBI primer set with the Qiagen OneStep RT-PCR kit. TCRdb reprocessed the public reads (quality trimming at Q25 with fastp, clone calling with MiXCR) and kept in-frame beta chains. For every CDR3 protein sequence, its rows merge into one entry that carries the most common genes and DNA. The sample data list under 400,000 distinct CDR3 sequences, and about 13% of these were observed just once. The ten largest clonotypes hold around 9.2% of the sample. Input material: blood. Source of these receptors: a woman aged 18-35 years with Graves' hyperthyroidism.

This clonotype was recorded many times. The CDR3, as DNA: TGCAGTCCTCCTCCGACCCCGGGGGGGCAAGAGACCCAGTACTTC. Its protein is CSPPPTPGGQETQYF. The rearrangement links TRBV20-1 to TRBJ2-5; TRBD2 agrees at 8 bases. CDR1 DFQATT and CDR2 SNEGSKA come from the germline V gene (reference sequence). CDR3 length equals 15 residues. V lost 8 bases to trimming and J lost 2 bases; unmatched junction nucleotides: 13.

On this clonotype: A clone one base away is much larger, so this may be a read error. The chain has TRBV11-2 and TRBJ2-3; possible D gene TRBD1, 6 bases. CDR3 length: 14 amino acids. The germline V gene has CDR1 SGHAT and CDR2 FQNNGV. Here the CDR3 reads CASNLNRVADTQYF. CDR3 bases: TGTGCCAGCAACTTAAACAGGGTTGCAGATACGCAGTATTTT.

This chain joins TRBV4-3 and TRBJ2-7; D perhaps matches TRBD2 (5 bases). This CDR3 has 16 amino acids. With 0 bases removed from V and 4 bases from J, the gap between germline ends came to 16 bases. CDR1 is LGHNA and CDR2 is YSLEER in the germline V gene. The CDR3 region has the DNA TGCGCCAGCAGCCAAGATGACGTGGAGCGGCGTTACGAGCAGTACTTC. This encodes CASSQDDVERRYEQYF.

The rearrangement joins TRBV11-2 to TRBJ1-4; the match to TRBD1 covers 8 bases. V lost 0 bases to trimming and J lost 8 bases; unmatched junction nucleotides: 5. The CDR3 runs 15 residues. The germline V gene encodes CDR1 SGHAT and CDR2 FQNNGV. CDR3 sequence (DNA): TGTGCCAGCAGCTTAGAGGCAGGGGGCCGGGAAAAACTGTTTTTT. It encodes CASSLEAGGREKLFF.

This clonotype was counted at least ten times. V and J are TRBV2 and TRBJ2-3, with 11 nucleotides matching TRBD2. Germline CDR1 and CDR2: SNHLY and FYNNEI. The CDR3 extends over 17 amino acids. Trimming cost V 5 bases and J 6 bases; bases outside gene matches: 13. The CDR3 DNA reads as TGTGCCAGCAGTCAGGAATATCTAGCGGGAGGTTCGGATACGCAGTATTTT. Translation gives CASSQEYLAGGSDTQYF.

The genes are TRBV19 and TRBJ1-1; D unresolved. In germline, CDR1 is LNHDA, CDR2 SQIVND (reference sequence). The CDR3 runs to 13 residues. V was pared by 5 bases and J by 1 base, with 8 bases between. The CDR3 region is CASSWAGNTEAFF. The DNA for the CDR3 is TGTGCCAGTAGTTGGGCAGGGAACACTGAAGCTTTCTTT.

This clonotype has a handful of counts. This chain uses TRBV15 with TRBJ2-1, with a possible D match to TRBD2 (7 bases). V lost 5 bases and J lost 6, with 17 bases in between. Germline CDR1 reads LNHNV; CDR2 reads YYDKDF (reference sequence). CDR3 length: 15 amino acids. The CDR3 DNA is TGTGCCACCAGCTCCGGTGGGGGGGCCCTCAATGAGCAGTTCTTC. It codes for CATSSGGGALNEQFF.

This clonotype occurred many times. The CDR3 here is CASSELAGDREANGYTF. CDR3 bases: TGTGCCAGCAGTGAATTAGCGGGGGACAGGGAGGCGAATGGCTACACCTTC. The V call is TRBV6-1, the J call TRBJ1-2; 9 positions match TRBD1. Germline lookup yields CDR1 MNHNS and CDR2 SASEGT. This CDR3 has 17 amino acids. J gave up 6 bases and V 2 bases, and 13 bases lay outside the gene matches.

Concerning this clonotype itself: A much more abundant neighbour one base away suggests this may be a read error. The chain employs TRBV3-1 and TRBJ1-3; D not resolved. The CDR3 is 16 residues long. Germline lookup yields CDR1 LGHDT and CDR2 YNNKEL (reference sequence). This CDR3 reads CANSQEPALSGNTIYF. CDR3 sequence (DNA): TGTGCCAACAGCCAAGAACCGGCCCTCTCTGGAAACACCATATATTTT.

This clonotype has ten or more counts. The CDR3 region has the DNA TGTGCCAGCTCACCGCTCCCGGCAGGGGGCCAAGAGACCCAGTACTTC. It translates to CASSPLPAGGQETQYF. The chain has TRBV18 and TRBJ2-5, with 7 bases lining up with TRBD1. Losses at the gene ends were 3 bases for V and 1 base for J; bases not matched to a gene: 8. CDR3 length: 16 amino acids. Germline values: CDR1 KGHSH, CDR2 LQKENI.

Ten or more counts support this clonotype. At one boundary the junction diverges from the germline segment, which might be a read error. The chain carries TRBV5-5 and TRBJ1-2; 9 bases are shared with TRBD1. The CDR3 has 14 amino acids. Germline-derived CDR1 and CDR2 are SGHKS and YYEKEE (reference sequence). CDR3 bases: TGTGCCAGCAGATTGGGCGGACAGGGGAAGGGCTACACCTTC. Encoded protein: CASRLGGQGKGYTF. The complete variable domain, with remaining parts taken from reference TRBV5-5 and TRBJ1-2, reads DAGVTQSPTHLIKTRGQQVTLRCSPISGHKSVSWYQQVLGQGPQFIFQYYEKEERGRGNFPDRFSARQFPNYSSELNVNALLLGDSALYLCASRLGGQGKGYTFGSGTRLTVV.

This clonotype was found many times. The CDR3 DNA reads TGTGCCAGCAGTTTATGGGAGGGGACGGATCAGCCCCAGCATTTT. It yields the protein CASSLWEGTDQPQHF. This chain connects TRBV12-3 or TRBV12-4 to TRBJ1-5; the D gene is possibly TRBD1 (5 bases). V was pared by 2 bases and J by 5 bases, with 13 bases between. This CDR3 has 15 residues.

There are many counts of this clonotype. J is TRBJ1-6 and V is TRBV7-3; D gene uncertain. The germline V and J ends were trimmed by 4 bases and 9 bases, with 7 bases remaining between them. Germline V gene data show CDR1 as SGHTA and CDR2 as FQGTGA. This CDR3 spans 12 amino acids. CDR3 loop: CASSSEGSPLHF. The CDR3 DNA reads as TGTGCCAGCAGCTCCGAGGGTTCACCCCTCCACTTT.

There are many counts of this clonotype. The V gene is TRBV10-3, the J gene TRBJ2-1; 8 positions match TRBD1. Germline V gives CDR1 ENHRY, CDR2 SYGVKD. The CDR3 extends over 14 amino acids. With V trimmed by 4 bases and J by 13 bases, 12 bases remained unmatched. The CDR3 reads CAISVQGAEDRQFF. The CDR3 DNA reads TGTGCCATCAGTGTCCAGGGGGCGGAGGATCGTCAGTTCTTC.

This clonotype came up many times. The V call is TRBV2, the J call TRBJ2-2, with 8 positions matching TRBD2. V shed 10 bases, J shed 3 bases, and the junction held 13 bases outside the gene matches. This CDR3 is 16 amino acids long. Germline loops: CDR1 SNHLY, CDR2 FYNNEI. The CDR3 protein is CAISPPGGPDTGELFF. In DNA form, the CDR3 reads TGTGCCATCTCTCCCCCGGGGGGGCCTGACACCGGGGAGCTGTTTTTT.

This clonotype has ten or more counts. The genes are TRBV28 and TRBJ2-7; no clear D. CDR3 size: 15 residues. Trimming shortened V by 2 bases and J by 2 bases, and 13 bases separated the two germline ends. CDR1 and CDR2 from the germline V gene are MDHEN and SYDVKM. This CDR3 reads CASSLGVPNTYEQYF. The DNA of the CDR3 is TGTGCCAGCAGTTTAGGGGTGCCGAATACCTACGAGCAGTACTTC. Combining the CDR3 with reference TRBV28 and TRBJ2-7 gives the whole variable domain DVKVTQSSRYLVKRTGEKVFLECVQDMDHENMFWYRQDPGLGLRLIYFSYDVKMKEKGDIPEGYSVSREKKERFSLILESASTNQTSMYLCASSLGVPNTYEQYFGPGTRLTVT.

This clonotype has at least ten counts. The chain uses TRBV28 and TRBJ1-1; 9 bases match TRBD1. The CDR3 runs 16 residues. The J segment lost 0 bases and the V segment lost 2 bases, leaving 4 bases of the junction unmatched. Germline CDR1 is MDHEN and CDR2 is SYDVKM. The CDR3 here is CASSLLWTGVNTEAFF. Written as DNA, the CDR3 is TGTGCCAGCAGTTTACTATGGACAGGGGTGAACACTGAAGCTTTCTTT.

This clonotype was seen repeatedly, ten times or more. V and J are TRBV2 and TRBJ2-1; TRBD2 is a possible D gene (6 bases). Germline V gives CDR1 SNHLY, CDR2 FYNNEI. This CDR3 region has 13 residues. Trimming removed 7 bases from V and 9 bases from J, with 16 bases in between. The CDR3 loop reads CASNPTEGREQFF. CDR3 nucleotides: TGTGCCAGCAACCCCACGGAGGGGCGTGAGCAGTTCTTC. Complete variable domain (other parts from reference TRBV2 and TRBJ2-1): EPEVTQTPSHQVTQMGQEVILRCVPISNHLYFYWYRQILGQKVEFLVSFYNNEISEKSEIFDDQFSVERPDGSNFTLKIRSTKLEDSAMYFCASNPTEGREQFFGPGTRLTVL.

Many counts were recorded for this clonotype. The chain recombines TRBV5-4 with TRBJ2-3; 7 bases line up with TRBD2. Trimming at V came to 5 bases and at J to 3 bases, leaving 15 bases not matched to a gene. Germline CDR1 is SGHNT and CDR2 is YYREEE (reference sequence). This CDR3 is built from 17 residues. In DNA, the CDR3 is TGTGCCAGCAGTTTAGGGCCAGGGAGGGGCGGGACAGATACGCAGTATTTT. Its translation: CASSLGPGRGGTDTQYF. The full variable domain, its missing parts supplied by reference TRBV5-4 and TRBJ2-3, is ETGVTQSPTHLIKTRGQQVTLRCSSQSGHNTVSWYQQALGQGPQFIFQYYREEENGRGNFPPRFSGLQFPNYSSELNVNALELDDSALYLCASSLGPGRGGTDTQYFGPGTRLTVL.

This clonotype was observed many times. This sequence joins TRBV5-6 and TRBJ2-3; tentative D call: TRBD2 (6 bases). V was shortened by 3 bases and J by 10 bases, with 12 bases between the two germline ends. Germline V lookup: CDR1 SGHDT, CDR2 YYEEEE. The CDR3 runs to 12 residues. The CDR3 sequence: CASSYPGEAQYF. The CDR3 DNA sequence: TGTGCCAGCAGCTACCCCGGGGAGGCGCAGTATTTT.

The rearrangement uses TRBV7-9 and TRBJ2-7; either TRBD1 or TRBD2 may supply D (5 bases each). Germline lookup yields CDR1 SEHNR and CDR2 FQNEAQ (reference sequence). The length of the CDR3 is 14 residues. The germline V and J ends were trimmed by 4 bases and 1 base, with 11 bases remaining between them. Here the CDR3 DNA reads TGTGCCAGCAGCTGGGACCGTGCATCCTACGAGCAGTACTTC. Amino acid sequence: CASSWDRASYEQYF.

This clonotype occurred a few times. The rearrangement joins TRBV20-1 to TRBJ1-5, with D maybe TRBD1 (5 bases). Deletions cut 3 bases from V and 6 bases from J, with 18 bases between. The CDR3 runs to 15 residues. Germline CDR1 is DFQATT and CDR2 is SNEGSKA (reference sequence). CDR3 sequence (DNA): TGCAGTGCTAGTAGTCTGGACATGACTTCTCAGCCCCAGCATTTT. Translated, it gives CSASSLDMTSQPQHF.

This clonotype came up many times. The genes are TRBV5-6 and TRBJ1-1; D remains unclear. V was trimmed by 4 bases and J by 6 bases, leaving 16 bases between them. Germline V CDR1 and CDR2: SGHDT, YYEEEE. This CDR3 is 14 amino acids long. In DNA, the CDR3 is TGTGCCAGCAGCGGGGAACACCAAGTGCCTGAAGCTTTCTTT. The encoded protein is CASSGEHQVPEAFF. Full variable domain (rest looked up from reference TRBV5-6 and TRBJ1-1): DAGVTQSPTHLIKTRGQQVTLRCSPKSGHDTVSWYQQALGQGPQFIFQYYEEEERQRGNFPDRFSGHQFPNYSSELNVNALLLGDSALYLCASSGEHQVPEAFFGQGTRLTVV.

This clonotype was seen a handful of times. This sequence joins TRBV7-8 and TRBJ2-2; the D is unclear. Germline CDR1 reads SGHVS; CDR2 reads FQNEAQ. Trimming removed 1 base at V and 3 bases at J, with 6 bases between. This CDR3 has 14 residues. This CDR3 reads CASSLVLDTGELFF. DNA of the CDR3: TGTGCCAGCAGCTTAGTGTTAGACACCGGGGAGCTGTTTTTT.

This clonotype was counted many times. V usage is TRBV5-1 and J usage is TRBJ2-3; D possibly matches TRBD1 or TRBD2 (5 bases each). The CDR3 extends over 18 amino acids. Trimming pared 4 bases from V and 1 base from J, leaving 22 bases between. CDR1 is SGHRS and CDR2 is YFSETQ in the germline V gene. CDR3 sequence reads: CASSLEGPTGRGTDTQYF. As DNA, the CDR3 is TGCGCCAGCAGCCTAGAAGGGCCCACGGGGCGGGGCACAGATACGCAGTATTTT.

Here the CDR3 reads CASSKRTGKSDTEAFF. In nucleotides, the CDR3 is TGTGCCAGTAGCAAAAGGACAGGGAAAAGTGACACTGAAGCTTTCTTT. This chain connects TRBV19 to TRBJ1-1; 8 nucleotides agree with TRBD1. Germline assignment: CDR1 LNHDA and CDR2 SQIVND (reference sequence). V gave up 6 bases and J gave up 3 bases; unmatched junction bases: 12. The CDR3 has 16 amino acids. Combining the CDR3 with reference TRBV19 and TRBJ1-1 gives the whole variable domain DGGITQSPKYLFRKEGQNVTLSCEQNLNHDAMYWYRQDPGQGLRLIYYSQIVNDFQKGDIAEGYSVSREKKESFPLTVTSAQKNPTAFYLCASSKRTGKSDTEAFFGQGTRLTVV.

The chain combines TRBV11-2 with TRBJ1-1, with 7 nucleotides matching TRBD1. The CDR3 is made up of 13 amino acids. With 1 base clipped from V and 7 bases from J, the junction kept 3 bases outside the gene matches. Germline assignment: CDR1 SGHAT and CDR2 FQNNGV. The CDR3 DNA reads TGTGCCAGCAGCTTAGTAGGGGGCGGTGAAGCTTTCTTT. This translates into CASSLVGGGEAFF.

This chain joins TRBV25-1 and TRBJ2-1; D is perhaps TRBD2 (5 bases). V was pared by 8 bases and J by 12 bases, with 23 bases between. CDR1 is MGHDK and CDR2 is SYGVNS in the germline V gene. The CDR3 is 14 residues long. CDR3 region: CASSPAGLSEGQFF. The CDR3 DNA reads as TGTGCCAGCTCCCCGGCAGGACTTTCCGAGGGGCAGTTCTTC.

This clonotype was observed many times. The chain combines TRBV28 with TRBJ2-4; tentatively, D is TRBD1 or TRBD2 (5 bases each). The CDR3 extends over 15 amino acids. Between the trimmed V and J ends, which lost 7 bases and 3 bases, there was a span of 16 bases. Germline V gene data show CDR1 as MDHEN and CDR2 as SYDVKM. The CDR3 nucleotides read TGTGCCAGCACACACCCCCGGGACGGCAAAAACATTCAGTACTTC. As protein: CASTHPRDGKNIQYF.